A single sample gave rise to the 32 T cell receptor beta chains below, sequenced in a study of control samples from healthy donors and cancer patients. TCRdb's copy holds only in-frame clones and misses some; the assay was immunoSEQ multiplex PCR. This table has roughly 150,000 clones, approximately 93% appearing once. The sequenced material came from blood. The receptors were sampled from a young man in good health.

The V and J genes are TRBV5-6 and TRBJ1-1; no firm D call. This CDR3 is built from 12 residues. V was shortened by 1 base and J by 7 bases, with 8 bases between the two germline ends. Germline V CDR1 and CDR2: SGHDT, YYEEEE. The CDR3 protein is CASSLSRYEAFF. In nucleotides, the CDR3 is TGTGCCAGCAGCTTGAGCCGTTATGAAGCTTTCTTT.

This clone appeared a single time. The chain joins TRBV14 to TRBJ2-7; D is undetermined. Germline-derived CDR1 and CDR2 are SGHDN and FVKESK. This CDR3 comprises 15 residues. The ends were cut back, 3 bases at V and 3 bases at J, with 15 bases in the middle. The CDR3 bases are TGTGCCAGCAGCCAGAGCGTTGGACCCTACTACGAGCAGTACTTC. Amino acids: CASSQSVGPYYEQYF.

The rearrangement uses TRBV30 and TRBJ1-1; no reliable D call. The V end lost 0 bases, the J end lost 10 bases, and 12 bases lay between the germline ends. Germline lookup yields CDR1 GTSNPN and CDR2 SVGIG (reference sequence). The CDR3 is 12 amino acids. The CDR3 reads CAWSVQVNRAFF. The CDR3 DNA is TGTGCCTGGAGTGTGCAGGTGAATAGAGCTTTCTTT.

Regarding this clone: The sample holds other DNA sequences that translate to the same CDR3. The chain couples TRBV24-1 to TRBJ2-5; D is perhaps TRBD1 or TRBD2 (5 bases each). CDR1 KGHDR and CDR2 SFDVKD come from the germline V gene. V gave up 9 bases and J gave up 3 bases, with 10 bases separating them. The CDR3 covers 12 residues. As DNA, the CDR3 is TGTGCCACCTCAAGGGGAGAAGAGACCCAGTACTTC. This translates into CATSRGEETQYF.

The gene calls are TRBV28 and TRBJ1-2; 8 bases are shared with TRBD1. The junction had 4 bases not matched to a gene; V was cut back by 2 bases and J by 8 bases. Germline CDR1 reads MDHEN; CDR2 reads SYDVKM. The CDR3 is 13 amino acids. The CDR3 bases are TGTGCCAGCAGTTTACAAGACAGGGGAGGCTACACCTTC. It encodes CASSLQDRGGYTF.

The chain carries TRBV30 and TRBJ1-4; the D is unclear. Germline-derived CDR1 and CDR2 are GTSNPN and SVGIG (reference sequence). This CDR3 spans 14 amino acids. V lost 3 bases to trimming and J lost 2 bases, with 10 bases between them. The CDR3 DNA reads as TGTGCCTGGAGCACATCCCCCACTAATGAAAAACTGTTTTTT. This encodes CAWSTSPTNEKLFF.

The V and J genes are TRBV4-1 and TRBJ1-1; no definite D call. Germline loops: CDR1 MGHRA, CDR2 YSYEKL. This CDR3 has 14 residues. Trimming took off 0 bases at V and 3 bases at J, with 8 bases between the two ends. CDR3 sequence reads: CASSQESAYTEAFF. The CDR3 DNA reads TGCGCCAGCAGCCAAGAGTCGGCGTACACTGAAGCTTTCTTT.

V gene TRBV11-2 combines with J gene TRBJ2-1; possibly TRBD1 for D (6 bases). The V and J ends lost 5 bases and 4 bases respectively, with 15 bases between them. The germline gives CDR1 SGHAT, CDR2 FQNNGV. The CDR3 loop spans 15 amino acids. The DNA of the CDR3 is TGTGCCAGCAGCCGAACGGGACAACTGTACAATGAGCAGTTCTTC. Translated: CASSRTGQLYNEQFF.

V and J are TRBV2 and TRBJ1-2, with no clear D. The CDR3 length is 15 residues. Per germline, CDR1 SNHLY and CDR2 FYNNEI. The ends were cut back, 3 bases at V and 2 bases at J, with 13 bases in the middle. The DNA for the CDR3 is TGTGCCAGCAGTGAGGGGTGGGCGCCCAACTATGGCTACACCTTC. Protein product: CASSEGWAPNYGYTF.

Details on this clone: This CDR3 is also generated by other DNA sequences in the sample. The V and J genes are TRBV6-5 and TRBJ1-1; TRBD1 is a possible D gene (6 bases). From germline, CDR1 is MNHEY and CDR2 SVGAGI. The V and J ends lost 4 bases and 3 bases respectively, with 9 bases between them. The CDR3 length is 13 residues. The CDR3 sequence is CASSFYRDTEAFF. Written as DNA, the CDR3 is TGTGCCAGCAGTTTTTACAGGGACACTGAAGCTTTCTTT.

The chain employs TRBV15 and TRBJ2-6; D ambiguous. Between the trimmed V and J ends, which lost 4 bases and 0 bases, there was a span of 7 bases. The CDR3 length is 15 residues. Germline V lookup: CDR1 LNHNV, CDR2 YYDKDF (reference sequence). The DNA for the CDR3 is TGTGCCACCAGCAAAGGGCACTCTGGGGCCAACGTCCTGACTTTC. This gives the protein CATSKGHSGANVLTF.

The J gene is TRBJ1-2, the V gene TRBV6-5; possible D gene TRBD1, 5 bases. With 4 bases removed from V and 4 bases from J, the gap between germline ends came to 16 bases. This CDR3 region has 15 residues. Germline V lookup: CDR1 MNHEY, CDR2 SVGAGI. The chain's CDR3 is CASSFQSDMGYGYTF. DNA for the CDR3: TGTGCCAGCAGTTTTCAGTCGGACATGGGCTATGGCTACACCTTC.

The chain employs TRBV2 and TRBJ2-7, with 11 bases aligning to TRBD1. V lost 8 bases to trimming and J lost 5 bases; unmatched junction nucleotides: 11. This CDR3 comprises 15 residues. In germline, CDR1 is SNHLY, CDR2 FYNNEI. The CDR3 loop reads CASLARDRGVDEQYF. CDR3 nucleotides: TGTGCCAGCCTGGCGCGGGACAGGGGGGTCGACGAGCAGTACTTC.

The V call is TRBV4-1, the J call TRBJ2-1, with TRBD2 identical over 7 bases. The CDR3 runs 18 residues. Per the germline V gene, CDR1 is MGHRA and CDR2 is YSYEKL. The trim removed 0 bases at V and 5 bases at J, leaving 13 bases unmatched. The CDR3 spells CASSQEGWASGSHNEQFF. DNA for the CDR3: TGCGCCAGCAGCCAAGAAGGCTGGGCTAGCGGTTCTCACAATGAGCAGTTCTTC.

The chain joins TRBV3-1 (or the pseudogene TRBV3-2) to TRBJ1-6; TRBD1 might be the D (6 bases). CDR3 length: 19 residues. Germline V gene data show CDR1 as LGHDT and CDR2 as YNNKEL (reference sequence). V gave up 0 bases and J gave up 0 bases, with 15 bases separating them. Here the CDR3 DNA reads TGTGCCAGCAGCCAAGATCTTACAACAGGGAGCTCCTATAATTCACCCCTCCACTTT. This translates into CASSQDLTTGSSYNSPLHF.

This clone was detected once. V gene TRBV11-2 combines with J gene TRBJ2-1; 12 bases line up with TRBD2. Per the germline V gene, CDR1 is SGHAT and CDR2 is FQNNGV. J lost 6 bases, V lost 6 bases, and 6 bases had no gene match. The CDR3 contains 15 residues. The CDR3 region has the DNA TGTGCCAGCAGACGAGGACTAGCGGGGTCCAATGAGCAGTTCTTC. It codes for CASRRGLAGSNEQFF.

In nucleotides, the CDR3 is TGTGCCTGGAGTGTACGGAACTCCTACGAGCAGTACTTC. Its protein is CAWSVRNSYEQYF. The chain carries TRBV30 and TRBJ2-7; D is unclear. Germline values: CDR1 GTSNPN, CDR2 SVGIG (reference sequence). V shed 0 bases and J shed 0 bases, with 6 bases lying between them. The CDR3 consists of 13 residues.

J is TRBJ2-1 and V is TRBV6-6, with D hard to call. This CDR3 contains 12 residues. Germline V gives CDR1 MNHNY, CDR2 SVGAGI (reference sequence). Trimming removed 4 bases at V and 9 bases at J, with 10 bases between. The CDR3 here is CASSFSPGEQFF. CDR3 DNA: TGTGCCAGCAGTTTTTCTCCCGGTGAGCAGTTCTTC.

The CDR3 spells CASSQGRRLEQYF. CDR3 bases: TGTGCCAGCAGCCAAGGACGAAGGCTAGAGCAGTACTTC. This chain connects TRBV14 to TRBJ2-7; D unclear. CDR3 length equals 13 residues. Trimming removed 1 base from V and 7 bases from J, with 11 bases in between. Germline lookup yields CDR1 SGHDN and CDR2 FVKESK.

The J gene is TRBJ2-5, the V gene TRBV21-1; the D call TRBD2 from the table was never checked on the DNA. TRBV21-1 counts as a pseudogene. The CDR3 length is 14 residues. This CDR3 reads CASSSRGVGETQYF. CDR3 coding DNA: TGTGCCAGCAGCAGTCGGGGGGTCGGAGAGACCCAGTACTTC.

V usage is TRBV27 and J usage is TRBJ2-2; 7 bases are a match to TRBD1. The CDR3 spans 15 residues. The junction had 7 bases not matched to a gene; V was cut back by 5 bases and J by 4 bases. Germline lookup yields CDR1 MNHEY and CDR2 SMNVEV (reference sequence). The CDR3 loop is CASSPQGVSTGELFF. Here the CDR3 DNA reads TGTGCCAGCAGTCCCCAGGGGGTGTCCACCGGGGAGCTGTTTTTT.

This chain's CDR3 is CASSQEAAAITDTQYF. The CDR3 DNA follows: TGCGCCAGCAGCCAAGAAGCCGCGGCAATCACAGATACGCAGTATTTT. The gene calls are TRBV4-1 and TRBJ2-3; D is unresolved. In germline, CDR1 is MGHRA, CDR2 YSYEKL. The CDR3 contains 16 residues. Trimming shortened V by 0 bases and J by 2 bases, and 12 bases separated the two germline ends.

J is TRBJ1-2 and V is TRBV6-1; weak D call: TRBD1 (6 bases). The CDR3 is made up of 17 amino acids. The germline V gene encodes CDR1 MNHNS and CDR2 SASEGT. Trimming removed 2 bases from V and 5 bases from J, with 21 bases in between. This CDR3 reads CASSEFNIGRTAYGYTF. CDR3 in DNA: TGTGCCAGCAGTGAATTTAACATTGGTCGGACAGCTTATGGCTACACCTTC.

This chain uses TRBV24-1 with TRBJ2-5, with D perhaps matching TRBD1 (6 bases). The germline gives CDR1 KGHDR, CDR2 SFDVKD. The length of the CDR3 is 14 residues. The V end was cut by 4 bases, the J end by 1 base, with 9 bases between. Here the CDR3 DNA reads TGTGCCACCAGTGACGGGGACATCCAAGAGACCCAGTACTTC. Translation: CATSDGDIQETQYF.

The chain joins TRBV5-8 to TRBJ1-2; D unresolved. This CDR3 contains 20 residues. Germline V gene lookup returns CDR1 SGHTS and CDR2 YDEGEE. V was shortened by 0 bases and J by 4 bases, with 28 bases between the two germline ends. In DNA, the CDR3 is TGTGCCAGCAGCTTGGCCAGGACGTCTCCGGGCGGCGACTCCTTCTATGGCTACACCTTC. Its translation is CASSLARTSPGGDSFYGYTF.

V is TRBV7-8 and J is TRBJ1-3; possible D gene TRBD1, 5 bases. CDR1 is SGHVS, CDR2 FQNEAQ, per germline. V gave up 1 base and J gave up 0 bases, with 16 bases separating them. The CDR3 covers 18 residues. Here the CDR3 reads CASSLEGWLWVSGNTIYF. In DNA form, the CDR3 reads TGTGCCAGCAGCTTAGAGGGGTGGTTGTGGGTCTCTGGAAACACCATATATTTT. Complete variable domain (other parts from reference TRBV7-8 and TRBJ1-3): GAGVSQSPRYKVAKRGQDVALRCDPISGHVSLFWYQQALGQGPEFLTYFQNEAQLDKSGLPSDRFFAERPEGSVSTLKIQRTQQEDSAVYLCASSLEGWLWVSGNTIYFGEGSWLTVV.

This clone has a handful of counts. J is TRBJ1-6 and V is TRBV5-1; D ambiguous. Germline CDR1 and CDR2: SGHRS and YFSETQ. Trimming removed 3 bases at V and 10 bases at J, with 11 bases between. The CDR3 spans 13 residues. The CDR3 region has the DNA TGCGCCAGCAGCTCCAAACCTGAGTCACCCCTCCACTTT. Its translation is CASSSKPESPLHF.

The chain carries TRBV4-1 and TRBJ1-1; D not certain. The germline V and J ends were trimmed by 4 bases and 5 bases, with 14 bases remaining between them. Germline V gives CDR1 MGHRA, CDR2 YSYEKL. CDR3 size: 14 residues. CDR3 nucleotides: TGCGCCAGCAGCCCGCTTCTATCTAGGACTGAAGCTTTCTTT. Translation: CASSPLLSRTEAFF.

CDR3 DNA sequence: TGCAGTGCTAGTATAGCGGGAGAGTGGGGGGAGCAGTACTTC. This codes for CSASIAGEWGEQYF. The chain has TRBV20-1 and TRBJ2-7; 9 positions agree with TRBD2. CDR3 length equals 14 residues. Germline trimming cut 3 bases from V and 7 bases from J; bases unmatched to any gene: 10. Germline CDR1 and CDR2: DFQATT and SNEGSKA (reference sequence).

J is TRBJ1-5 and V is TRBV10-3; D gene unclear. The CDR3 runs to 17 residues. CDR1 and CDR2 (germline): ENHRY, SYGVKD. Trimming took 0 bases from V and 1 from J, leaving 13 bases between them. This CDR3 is CAISESLGLGSNQPQHF. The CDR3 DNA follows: TGTGCCATCAGTGAGTCGTTAGGGTTGGGGAGCAATCAGCCCCAGCATTTT.

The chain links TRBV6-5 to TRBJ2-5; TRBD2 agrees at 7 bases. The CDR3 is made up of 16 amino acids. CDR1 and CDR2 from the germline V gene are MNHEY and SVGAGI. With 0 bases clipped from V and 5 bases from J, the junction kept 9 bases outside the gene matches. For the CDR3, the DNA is TGTGCCAGCAGTTACTCGAGACGGGCGGGAGCGGAGACCCAGTACTTC. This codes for CASSYSRRAGAETQYF.

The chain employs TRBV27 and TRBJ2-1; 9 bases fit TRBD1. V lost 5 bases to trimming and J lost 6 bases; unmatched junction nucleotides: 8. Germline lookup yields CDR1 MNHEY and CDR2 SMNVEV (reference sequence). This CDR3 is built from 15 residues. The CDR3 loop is CASSPGQGFGNEQFF. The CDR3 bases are TGTGCCAGCAGTCCGGGACAGGGTTTTGGCAATGAGCAGTTCTTC.